This TCR beta chain was identified in a study of cytomegalovirus exposure and HLA in healthy donors. Study observations and caveats: The authors listed around 150 TCR beta chains as cytomegalovirus-associated.

V shed 0 bases, J shed 4 bases, and the junction held 5 bases outside the gene matches. The CDR3 consists of 17 residues. Germline V lookup: CDR1 KGHSH, CDR2 LQKENI. At sampling all donors were nominally healthy, likely with unrecorded immune exposures. The sample holds a few counts of this clone. Its antigen remains unknown. Primers included in the PCR were 60 Vbeta and 13 Jbeta primers. Measured with immunoSEQ multiplex PCR; TCRdb has only the in-frame clones, and not every one. Of around 150,000 clones listed, about 79% were seen once; the top ten hold approximately 0.89%. This TCR was recovered from a woman in her 50s in good health and CMV-seropositive. The source material was PBMCs. This rearrangement joins TRBV18 to TRBJ2-2, with TRBD2 matching over 10 bases. CDR3: CASSPPVVAGGTGELFF. For the CDR3, the DNA is TGTGCCAGCTCACCACCTGTTGTAGCGGGAGGCACCGGGGAGCTGTTTTTT.